The 10 T cell receptor beta chains presented below share a single source sample, sequenced in a study of blood T cell repertoires in COVID-19. Profiling relied on immunoSEQ multiplex PCR, and the TCRdb table lists in-frame clones only, not all of them. The sample records some 200,000 clones, around four fifths being singletons. Sequenced: peripheral blood. The source is a woman in her thirties or forties with acute or convalescent COVID-19.

The chain uses TRBV5-4 and TRBJ1-6, with TRBD1 as a possible D gene (5 bases). Germline CDR1 is SGHNT and CDR2 is YYREEE (reference sequence). The CDR3 sequence is 15 residues long. The V end lost 2 bases, the J end lost 9 bases, and 15 bases lay between the germline ends. Here the CDR3 reads CASSLTGREASPLHF. The CDR3 nucleotides read TGTGCCAGCAGCTTAACAGGAAGGGAGGCTTCACCCCTCCACTTT. Full variable domain (missing parts from reference TRBV5-4 and TRBJ1-6): ETGVTQSPTHLIKTRGQQVTLRCSSQSGHNTVSWYQQALGQGPQFIFQYYREEENGRGNFPPRFSGLQFPNYSSELNVNALELDDSALYLCASSLTGREASPLHFGNGTRLTVT.

Only one count was recorded for this clone. The rearrangement uses TRBV11-2 and TRBJ2-7, with D unresolved. Germline assignment: CDR1 SGHAT and CDR2 FQNNGV. This CDR3 is 12 amino acids long. The V and J ends lost 0 bases and 4 bases respectively, with 4 bases between them. The CDR3: CASSLDGYEQYF. The CDR3 nucleotides read TGTGCCAGCAGCTTAGACGGGTACGAGCAGTACTTC.

The chain combines TRBV27 with TRBJ2-2, with 7 bases identical to TRBD1. The CDR3 extends over 14 amino acids. Germline CDR1 MNHEY, CDR2 SMNVEV (reference sequence). With 5 bases clipped from V and 8 bases from J, the junction kept 8 bases outside the gene matches. DNA of the CDR3: TGTGCCAGCAGTCCTTTAAGGGGGCGGGGGGAGCTGTTTTTT. Translation: CASSPLRGRGELFF.

The chain is built from TRBV27 and TRBJ2-1; 11 nucleotides agree with TRBD2. The CDR3 extends over 15 amino acids. CDR1 is MNHEY, CDR2 SMNVEV, per germline (reference sequence). Losses at the gene ends were 8 bases for V and 5 bases for J; bases not matched to a gene: 8. This CDR3 reads CASSFVSGRDNEQFF. The DNA of the CDR3 is TGTGCCAGCTCTTTTGTTAGCGGGAGGGACAATGAGCAGTTCTTC.

The chain is built from TRBV28 and TRBJ1-1, with D unclear. Trimming stripped 6 bases from V and 0 bases from J, with 11 bases between. From germline, CDR1 is MDHEN and CDR2 SYDVKM. This CDR3 has 14 residues. The CDR3 loop reads CASRGSIMNTEAFF. The CDR3 nucleotides read TGTGCCAGCAGGGGCAGTATCATGAACACTGAAGCTTTCTTT.

This clone was detected only once. The V and J genes are TRBV4-1 and TRBJ2-3; D is unresolved. CDR1 is MGHRA and CDR2 is YSYEKL in the germline V gene. The CDR3 length is 16 residues. Trimming removed 4 bases at V and 1 base at J, with 15 bases between. The CDR3 DNA reads TGCGCCAGCAGCCCCGCCCGGCCGGGTGGCACAGATACGCAGTATTTT. Encoded protein: CASSPARPGGTDTQYF.

The chain combines TRBV19 with TRBJ2-7, with D tentatively TRBD2 (6 bases). The germline V gene has CDR1 LNHDA and CDR2 SQIVND (reference sequence). V gave up 10 bases and J gave up 4 bases, with 29 bases separating them. The CDR3 has 17 residues. The CDR3 DNA sequence: TGTGCCATTGATCCAGGGAGGCCTACTACTATTAGGTACGAGCAGTACTTC. It specifies CAIDPGRPTTIRYEQYF.

On this clone itself: The identical CDR3 is also encoded by other nucleotide sequences in the sample. This chain joins TRBV6-6 and TRBJ2-7, with D maybe TRBD1 (5 bases). This CDR3 is 12 amino acids long. Germline-derived CDR1 and CDR2 are MNHNY and SVGAGI (reference sequence). The V and J ends lost 4 bases and 3 bases respectively, with 7 bases between them. The CDR3 nucleotides read TGTGCCAGCAGTTCGCAGGGCTACGAGCAGTACTTC. The encoded protein is CASSSQGYEQYF.

The chain couples TRBV18 to TRBJ1-3, with a possible D match to TRBD1 (6 bases). Trimming stripped 0 bases from V and 4 bases from J, with 10 bases between. This CDR3 contains 15 residues. CDR1 is KGHSH and CDR2 is LQKENI in the germline V gene. The CDR3 nucleotides read TGTGCCAGCTCACCACCTGGGGGCTCAGGAAACACCATATATTTT. It encodes CASSPPGGSGNTIYF.

This clone occurred once. This chain uses TRBV18 with TRBJ1-1; D not resolved. Germline V CDR1 and CDR2: KGHSH, LQKENI. V lost 6 bases to trimming and J lost 8 bases, with 16 bases between them. This CDR3 comprises 13 residues. CDR3 DNA sequence: TGTGCCAGCTCTGTAATGGGCCCCAGGGAAGCTTTCTTT. Protein sequence: CASSVMGPREAFF.